This section outlines one T cell receptor beta chain sequence together with its context. Its antigen is undetermined. MiXCR, run by TCRdb on the 5' RACE reads, gives a single entry per CDR3 protein. The sample contains roughly 3,500 distinct CDR3 sequences, under 10% of which appear only once. This sample stems from a study of spatial heterogeneity in lung cancer. Study details: Sequences of the beta chain were consistently detected in greater numbers than alpha-chain sequences.

The study, taken as a whole, reports: Tracking of tumor mutation counts was seen in expanded intratumoral alpha and beta TCR counts.

Time point indicated: sample taken at primary tumor resection. The donors, 60 to 80 patients with untreated early-stage non-small cell lung cancer, provided the samples. CDR1 and CDR2 (germline): SGDLS, YYNGEE. The junction had 6 bases not matched to a gene; V was cut back by 10 bases and J by 4 bases. The CDR3 is 13 amino acids. The chain combines TRBV9 with TRBJ2-7; 12 nucleotides match TRBD2. This receptor was obtained from a male donor with early-stage non-small cell lung cancer. Sequencing was performed on lung tumor tissue, taken at surgery. CDR3 protein: CADPGTSGYEQYF. CDR3 bases: TGTGCCGATCCAGGGACTAGCGGGTACGAGCAGTACTTC.